The entry that follows covers one T cell receptor (beta chain) sequence. The entry originates in a study of CD8 T cells in Susac syndrome. Reverse transcription of about 0.45 to 1 ug RNA was carried out with random hexamers. Each CDR3 protein is one row after TCRdb ran MiXCR on the immunoSEQ multiplex PCR reads. The sample shows 80,000 or so distinct CDR3 sequences, around 94% of them seen only once. The authors carried out high-throughput sequencing of TCR beta. They applied it to CD8+ and CD4+ T cells obtained from blood. The control participants were healthy donors, and these controls were matched with respect to both age and sex. The sequenced sample was CD8+ T cells from PBMCs. This TCR derives from a human donor in good health.

CDR3 residues: CASSHFRSSNQPQHF. The DNA for the CDR3 is TGTGCCAGCAGTCATTTCAGGAGTAGCAATCAGCCCCAGCATTTT. The chain is built from TRBV27 and TRBJ1-5, with D unresolved. Between the trimmed V and J ends, which lost 5 bases and 0 bases, there was a span of 11 bases. This CDR3 has 15 amino acids. Germline V gene lookup returns CDR1 MNHEY and CDR2 SMNVEV (reference sequence).